These 31 T cell receptor beta chains were sequenced from one sample in a study of blood T cell repertoires in COVID-19. TCRdb keeps only in-frame clones here, not all; method: immunoSEQ multiplex PCR. Of about 37,000 clones detected, about 84% appear once; the ten largest clones hold approximately 3.4%. What was sequenced was peripheral blood. The receptors were sampled from a man between 65 and 80 years old with COVID-19, enrolled during active disease.

The V gene is TRBV28, the J gene TRBJ2-5; D perhaps matches TRBD1 (5 bases). The CDR3 sequence is 14 residues long. Trimming shortened V by 3 bases and J by 2 bases, and 10 bases separated the two germline ends. Germline assignment: CDR1 MDHEN and CDR2 SYDVKM. The CDR3 DNA reads as TGTGCCAGCAGTTTGCTTGGGGCGCAAGAGACCCAGTACTTC. The encoded protein is CASSLLGAQETQYF.

V is TRBV4-2 and J is TRBJ2-7; TRBD2 might be the D (6 bases). Trimming took 0 bases from V and 3 from J, leaving 15 bases between them. CDR3 length equals 16 residues. Germline V gives CDR1 LGHNA, CDR2 YNFKEQ. The CDR3 protein is CASSQEWSGSGYEQYF. The CDR3 bases are TGTGCCAGCAGCCAAGAGTGGTCCGGGAGCGGCTACGAGCAGTACTTC.

The chain employs TRBV5-4 and TRBJ2-3; 12 bases line up with TRBD1. Germline V gives CDR1 SGHNT, CDR2 YYREEE (reference sequence). V lost 0 bases and J lost 6; bases outside the gene matches: 2. This CDR3 contains 15 residues. CDR3 amino acids: CASSLGGQGADTQYF. The DNA for the CDR3 is TGTGCCAGCAGCTTGGGGGGACAGGGGGCCGATACGCAGTATTTT. Full variable domain (remainder filled in from reference TRBV5-4 and TRBJ2-3): ETGVTQSPTHLIKTRGQQVTLRCSSQSGHNTVSWYQQALGQGPQFIFQYYREEENGRGNFPPRFSGLQFPNYSSELNVNALELDDSALYLCASSLGGQGADTQYFGPGTRLTVL.

This sequence joins TRBV9 and TRBJ1-2; D not resolved. CDR1 and CDR2 (germline): SGDLS, YYNGEE. The V gene lost 2 bases and the J gene lost 6 bases, with 17 bases spanning the gap. This CDR3 region has 15 residues. CDR3 nucleotides: TGTGCCAGCAGCGTGGGCGTTTCCCTGATGCATGGCTACACCTTC. Amino acids: CASSVGVSLMHGYTF.

The chain employs TRBV7-2 and TRBJ1-6; D perhaps matches TRBD1 (6 bases). The germline gives CDR1 SGHTA, CDR2 FQGNSA. CDR3 length: 12 residues. V was shortened by 5 bases and J by 10 bases, with 9 bases between the two germline ends. The CDR3 region is CASSTGNSPLHF. CDR3 sequence (DNA): TGTGCCAGCAGCACAGGGAACTCACCCCTCCACTTT.

This clone was counted between two and nine times. The chain links TRBV19 to TRBJ1-5, with 9 bases matching TRBD1. In germline, CDR1 is LNHDA, CDR2 SQIVND (reference sequence). The V gene end was trimmed by 0 bases and the J gene end by 7 bases; junction bases not matched to a gene: 10. CDR3 length: 17 residues. This chain's CDR3 is CASSIEGVGQGRQPQHF. In DNA form, the CDR3 reads TGTGCCAGTAGTATAGAAGGGGTGGGACAGGGAAGGCAGCCCCAGCATTTT.

This clone was seen just once. The chain has TRBV18 and TRBJ2-2; 10 bases line up with TRBD1. With V trimmed by 2 bases and J by 1 base, 7 bases remained unmatched. Germline V gives CDR1 KGHSH, CDR2 LQKENI. This CDR3 has 18 amino acids. Here the CDR3 DNA reads TGTGCCAGCTCACCAAATACCGGGACAGGGGTGAACACCGGGGAGCTGTTTTTT. This codes for CASSPNTGTGVNTGELFF.

This clone showed up just a few times. The gene calls are TRBV9 and TRBJ2-7, with 7 nucleotides matching TRBD2. The CDR3 loop spans 15 amino acids. Trimming took 4 bases from V and 3 from J; bases not matched to a gene: 10. Germline CDR1 and CDR2: SGDLS and YYNGEE. The CDR3: CASSRLADRIYEQYF. The CDR3 nucleotides are TGTGCCAGCAGCCGGCTAGCGGACCGAATCTACGAGCAGTACTTC.

This rearrangement joins TRBV28 to TRBJ1-1; D not certain. The CDR3 totals 16 residues. Germline CDR1 MDHEN, CDR2 SYDVKM. V was clipped by 4 bases and J by 0 bases, with 15 bases between them. The CDR3 sequence: CASSSTMIFLNTEAFF. CDR3 nucleotide sequence: TGTGCCAGCAGTTCTACTATGATTTTCTTGAACACTGAAGCTTTCTTT.

This CDR3 reads CASSMDRASTDTQYF. The CDR3 nucleotides read TGTGCCAGTAGTATGGACAGGGCTAGCACAGATACGCAGTATTTT. V gene TRBV19 combines with J gene TRBJ2-3, with 8 bases identical to TRBD1. Germline CDR1 reads LNHDA; CDR2 reads SQIVND (reference sequence). V gave up 3 bases and J gave up 0 bases; unmatched junction bases: 2. The CDR3 extends over 15 amino acids. Filled out from reference TRBV19 and TRBJ2-3, the complete variable domain reads DGGITQSPKYLFRKEGQNVTLSCEQNLNHDAMYWYRQDPGQGLRLIYYSQIVNDFQKGDIAEGYSVSREKKESFPLTVTSAQKNPTAFYLCASSMDRASTDTQYFGPGTRLTVL.

The DNA for the CDR3 is TGTGCCAGCAGCTTAGCAGGGAACACTGAAGCTTTCTTT. Protein: CASSLAGNTEAFF. This sequence joins TRBV7-3 and TRBJ1-1; no reliable D call. The germline V and J ends were trimmed by 2 bases and 1 base, with 5 bases remaining between them. CDR3 length: 13 residues. Germline V gives CDR1 SGHTA, CDR2 FQGTGA. The full variable domain, its missing parts supplied by reference TRBV7-3 and TRBJ1-1, is GAGVSQTPSNKVTEKGKYVELRCDPISGHTALYWYRQSLGQGPEFLIYFQGTGAADDSGLPNDRFFAVRPEGSVSTLKIQRTERGDSAVYLCASSLAGNTEAFFGQGTRLTVV.

The rearrangement uses TRBV9 and TRBJ2-7, with 9 bases aligning to TRBD2. This CDR3 spans 16 amino acids. J was trimmed by 4 bases and V by 4 bases; bases with no gene match: 12. CDR1 and CDR2 from the germline V gene are SGDLS and YYNGEE. The CDR3, as DNA: TGTGCCAGCAGCCCCCCTTCTAGCGGGACGGTGTACGAGCAGTACTTC. Amino acids: CASSPPSSGTVYEQYF.

This clone was observed once. The chain recombines TRBV2 with TRBJ2-5, with 8 bases that match TRBD2. There are 16 residues in the CDR3. The germline V gene has CDR1 SNHLY and CDR2 FYNNEI. The V segment lost 2 bases and the J segment 5 bases; nucleotides outside the gene matches: 10. The CDR3: CASSEFRGGRSETQYF. The CDR3, as DNA: TGTGCCAGCAGTGAATTTAGGGGCGGGAGGTCGGAGACCCAGTACTTC. Variable domain in full (rest from reference TRBV2 and TRBJ2-5): EPEVTQTPSHQVTQMGQEVILRCVPISNHLYFYWYRQILGQKVEFLVSFYNNEISEKSEIFDDQFSVERPDGSNFTLKIRSTKLEDSAMYFCASSEFRGGRSETQYFGPGTRLLVL.

The gene calls are TRBV19 and TRBJ1-2; 7 bases align to TRBD1. With 7 bases clipped from V and 9 bases from J, the junction kept 8 bases outside the gene matches. The CDR3 is made up of 12 amino acids. Germline lookup yields CDR1 LNHDA and CDR2 SQIVND (reference sequence). DNA for the CDR3: TGTGCCAGTACTGCGACAGGGATCCGCTACACCTTC. The encoded protein is CASTATGIRYTF.

This clone was detected a few times. For the CDR3, the DNA is TGTGCCACCAGCAGTGGACAGTATATTAGCAATCAGCCCCAGCATTTT. This translates into CATSSGQYISNQPQHF. This chain connects TRBV15 to TRBJ1-5; a possible D gene is TRBD1 (6 bases). The CDR3 contains 16 residues. Trimming left V 3 bases short and J 0 bases short, with 12 bases between. Germline V gene sequence: CDR1 LNHNV, CDR2 YYDKDF (reference sequence). The entire variable domain, with the rest obtained from reference TRBV15 and TRBJ1-5, is as follows: DAMVIQNPRYQVTQFGKPVTLSCSQTLNHNVMYWYQQKSSQAPKLLFHYYDKDFNNEADTPDNFQSRRPNTSFCFLDIRSPGLGDTAMYLCATSSGQYISNQPQHFGDGTRLSIL.

The rearrangement uses TRBV4-3 and TRBJ2-3; 9 bases line up with TRBD2. The CDR3 has 17 residues. Trimming removed 0 bases from V and 2 bases from J; junction bases left unmatched: 6. Germline CDR1 and CDR2: LGHNA and YSLEER. CDR3: CASSQEGLAGPTDTQYF. Written as DNA, the CDR3 is TGCGCCAGCAGCCAAGAAGGGCTAGCGGGACCCACAGATACGCAGTATTTT.

The chain recombines TRBV19 with TRBJ1-5; D not resolved. The CDR3 is 15 residues long. CDR1 and CDR2 (germline): LNHDA, SQIVND (reference sequence). The ends were cut back, 7 bases at V and 2 bases at J, with 15 bases in the middle. The CDR3 region has the DNA TGTGCCAGTACCCTTCGCAGGCTTGGCAATCAGCCCCAGCATTTT. As protein: CASTLRRLGNQPQHF.

V is TRBV7-9 and J is TRBJ2-7; 7 bases fit TRBD2. The germline CDR1 and CDR2 sequences are SEHNR and FQNEAQ (reference sequence). V trimming: 7 bases; J trimming: 2 bases; junction bases outside the gene matches: 8. This CDR3 region has 14 residues. The CDR3 spells CASTPSGLPYEQYF. CDR3 bases: TGTGCCAGCACCCCTAGCGGCTTACCCTACGAGCAGTACTTC.

This clone was recorded only once. The genes are TRBV5-1 and TRBJ1-1, with TRBD1 matching 7 bases. V shed 5 bases, J shed 4 bases, and the junction held 5 bases outside the gene matches. Germline V gene lookup returns CDR1 SGHRS and CDR2 YFSETQ. The CDR3 loop spans 13 amino acids. This CDR3 reads CASREQGSTEAFF. CDR3 coding DNA: TGCGCCAGCAGAGAACAGGGGAGCACTGAAGCTTTCTTT. Based on the CDR3 plus reference TRBV5-1 and TRBJ1-1, the full variable domain is KAGVTQTPRYLIKTRGQQVTLSCSPISGHRSVSWYQQTPGQGLQFLFEYFSETQRNKGNFPGRFSGRQFSNSRSEMNVSTLELGDSALYLCASREQGSTEAFFGQGTRLTVV.

The V gene is TRBV6-5, the J gene TRBJ1-1; possibly TRBD1 for D (6 bases). The CDR3 loop spans 14 amino acids. The V gene's germline CDR1 is MNHEY and CDR2 SVGAGI. V lost 11 bases and J 1 base, leaving 17 bases between the germline ends. In nucleotides, the CDR3 is TGTGCCGGGTCAGGCGGCAGGGGGAACACTGAAGCTTTCTTT. This encodes CAGSGGRGNTEAFF.

The CDR3 region is CASSSSVDGYTF. DNA of the CDR3: TGCGCCAGCAGCTCCTCAGTGGATGGCTACACCTTC. The chain uses TRBV5-1 and TRBJ1-2, with unresolved D. The V end lost 3 bases, the J end lost 6 bases, and 9 bases lay between the germline ends. Germline CDR1 reads SGHRS; CDR2 reads YFSETQ. The CDR3 has 12 amino acids.

The chain is built from TRBV3-1 (or the pseudogene TRBV3-2) and TRBJ2-1, with 8 bases matching TRBD1. Germline assignment: CDR1 LGHDT and CDR2 YNNKEL (reference sequence). CDR3 size: 20 residues. The V segment lost 1 base and the J segment 0 bases; nucleotides outside the gene matches: 14. CDR3 bases: TGTGCCAGCAGCCAAGGACAGGGGCGACAGCGGACCGTCTCCTACAATGAGCAGTTCTTC. This codes for CASSQGQGRQRTVSYNEQFF.

The chain links TRBV11-2 to TRBJ2-1; D call uncertain. CDR1 and CDR2 (germline): SGHAT, FQNNGV. Trimming took off 3 bases at V and 0 bases at J, with 9 bases between the two ends. The CDR3 is made up of 15 amino acids. The CDR3 coding sequence is TGTGCCAGCAGCTTCCAGGCGAGCTCCTACAATGAGCAGTTCTTC. Its protein product is CASSFQASSYNEQFF.

This chain links TRBV16 with TRBJ2-7, with 11 positions matching TRBD2. The CDR3 has 16 residues. Germline V gives CDR1 KGHSY, CDR2 FQNENV. V gave up 2 bases and J gave up 5 bases; unmatched junction bases: 8. CDR3 nucleotide sequence: TGTGCCAGCAGCCAAGAGCTCGGGACTAGCGGCCACGAGCAGTACTTC. It translates to CASSQELGTSGHEQYF.

By share, this clone counts as medium-sized. The rearrangement joins TRBV27 to TRBJ2-3, with 10 bases that match TRBD1. Germline CDR1 and CDR2: MNHEY and SMNVEV (reference sequence). This CDR3 comprises 13 residues. Germline trimming cut 3 bases from V and 7 bases from J; bases unmatched to any gene: 1. The chain's CDR3 is CASSLDRGNTQYF. DNA of the CDR3: TGTGCCAGCAGTTTGGACAGGGGGAATACGCAGTATTTT.

This rearrangement joins TRBV29-1 to TRBJ2-5; D possibly corresponds to TRBD2 (6 bases). V lost 3 bases, J lost 1 base, and 9 bases lay in between. Germline V gives CDR1 SQVTM, CDR2 ANQGSEA. The CDR3 spans 13 residues. As DNA, the CDR3 is TGCAGCGTTGACCGGGGGACCCAAGAGACCCAGTACTTC. Residues: CSVDRGTQETQYF.

The J gene is TRBJ2-7, the V gene TRBV2, with D perhaps matching TRBD1 (5 bases). V dropped 6 bases and J dropped 3 bases, with 15 bases sitting between them. CDR3 length: 14 residues. CDR1 and CDR2 (germline): SNHLY, FYNNEI. The CDR3 region is CASSPWQGDYEQYF. CDR3 nucleotide sequence: TGTGCCAGCAGCCCCTGGCAGGGCGACTACGAGCAGTACTTC.

The rearrangement links TRBV18 to TRBJ2-7, with 10 bases identical to TRBD1. Germline V lookup: CDR1 KGHSH, CDR2 LQKENI. The junction had 7 bases not matched to a gene; V was cut back by 3 bases and J by 2 bases. This CDR3 comprises 16 residues. The CDR3 nucleotides are TGTGCCAGCTCACCCTTGGACAGGGGGACCCCCTACGAGCAGTACTTC. Translated, it gives CASSPLDRGTPYEQYF.

This clone appeared a few times. The J gene is TRBJ2-5, the V gene TRBV4-2; TRBD2 matches 10 bases. V shed 0 bases, J shed 1 base, and the junction held 5 bases outside the gene matches. The CDR3 is made up of 17 amino acids. Germline V gene lookup returns CDR1 LGHNA and CDR2 YNFKEQ. CDR3 amino acids: CASSQDKTSGAQETQYF. The CDR3 DNA is TGTGCCAGCAGCCAAGATAAAACTAGCGGGGCCCAAGAGACCCAGTACTTC.

The chain combines TRBV7-3 with TRBJ1-2; D remains unclear. Germline V lookup: CDR1 SGHTA, CDR2 FQGTGA. This CDR3 contains 13 residues. Trimming pared 3 bases from V and 6 bases from J, leaving 11 bases between. The CDR3 reads CASSFSGQDGYTF. CDR3 bases: TGTGCCAGCAGCTTTTCAGGTCAGGATGGCTACACCTTC.

The chain uses TRBV9 and TRBJ1-5, with 11 bases fitting TRBD1. Germline assignment: CDR1 SGDLS and CDR2 YYNGEE. V lost 4 bases to trimming and J lost 7 bases; unmatched junction nucleotides: 7. The CDR3 runs to 15 residues. CDR3 in DNA: TGTGCCAGCAGCCTCGGACAGGGGGCAGGACAGCCCCAGCATTTT. Translating it yields CASSLGQGAGQPQHF. Full variable domain (rest looked up from reference TRBV9 and TRBJ1-5): DSGVTQTPKHLITATGQRVTLRCSPRSGDLSVYWYQQSLDQGLQFLIQYYNGEERAKGNILERFSAQQFPDLHSELNLSSLELGDSALYFCASSLGQGAGQPQHFGDGTRLSIL.